Each of the 6 T cell receptor beta chains below was sequenced from the same sample in a study of blood T cell repertoires in COVID-19. The table came from immunoSEQ multiplex PCR; TCRdb's copy has only in-frame clones and leaves some out. The sample includes roughly 55,000 clones, around 83% seen only once; the top ten take about an eighth. Sequencing was performed on peripheral blood. The source of these receptors is a man between 70 and 80 years old with active COVID-19.

V is TRBV4-3 and J is TRBJ2-5; weak D call: TRBD2 (6 bases). V shed 4 bases and J shed 5 bases, with 23 bases lying between them. Germline CDR1 reads LGHNA; CDR2 reads YSLEER. The CDR3 is 17 residues long. The CDR3 protein is CASSRGVGSGIQETQYF. CDR3 sequence (DNA): TGCGCCAGCAGCCGGGGGGTTGGGTCAGGGATTCAGGAGACCCAGTACTTC.

The genes are TRBV29-1 and TRBJ1-1; 9 nucleotides align to TRBD1. With V trimmed by 3 bases and J by 7 bases, 6 bases remained unmatched. CDR1 and CDR2 (germline): SQVTM, ANQGSEA. CDR3 length: 13 residues. CDR3 bases: TGCAGCGTTGAGGGACAGGGAGAGGGTGAAGCTTTCTTT. Its translation: CSVEGQGEGEAFF.

This chain uses TRBV7-2 with TRBJ2-3, with D perhaps matching TRBD2 (6 bases). Germline V lookup: CDR1 SGHTA, CDR2 FQGNSA. The CDR3 runs to 15 residues. The ends were cut back, 6 bases at V and 2 bases at J, with 15 bases in the middle. The CDR3 spells CASRGGTTHTDTQYF. CDR3 coding DNA: TGTGCCAGCAGGGGCGGGACCACTCACACAGATACGCAGTATTTT. Looking up the rest from reference TRBV7-2 and TRBJ2-3 gives the full variable domain: GAGVSQSPSNKVTEKGKDVELRCDPISGHTALYWYRQSLGQGLEFLIYFQGNSAPDKSGLPSDRFSAERTGGSVSTLTIQRTQQEDSAVYLCASRGGTTHTDTQYFGPGTRLTVL.

The rearrangement uses TRBV7-2 and TRBJ1-6, with TRBD1 identical over 9 bases. This CDR3 region has 14 residues. CDR1 is SGHTA, CDR2 FQGNSA, per germline. J lost 7 bases, V lost 5 bases, and 3 bases had no gene match. The CDR3 DNA follows: TGTGCCAGCAGCCTACAGGGGGCGAATTCACCCCTCCACTTT. It specifies CASSLQGANSPLHF.

The CDR3 region has the DNA TGTGCCAGTAGTCTCGGACTAGCGGGCGGGGCCAACGTCCTGACTTTC. It specifies CASSLGLAGGANVLTF. The V gene is TRBV19, the J gene TRBJ2-6, with 11 bases identical to TRBD2. V gave up 5 bases and J gave up 4 bases; unmatched junction bases: 4. Per the germline V gene, CDR1 is LNHDA and CDR2 is SQIVND (reference sequence). The CDR3 extends over 16 amino acids.

V and J are TRBV6-5 and TRBJ1-5; 8 positions match TRBD1. This CDR3 has 13 residues. CDR1 is MNHEY, CDR2 SVGAGI, per germline. J lost 6 bases, V lost 7 bases, and 5 bases had no gene match. Here the CDR3 reads CASTQGAGQPQHF. Here the CDR3 DNA reads TGTGCCAGCACCCAGGGGGCTGGTCAGCCCCAGCATTTT.